This T cell receptor beta chain is from a study of T cell responses to AZD1222 COVID-19 vaccine. Generated by immunoSEQ multiplex PCR, the TCRdb table keeps only in-frame clones and is missing some. The sample records approximately 170,000 clones, about 91% being singletons. This receptor was identified in an adult who received the AZD1222 COVID-19 vaccine. This material consisted of peripheral blood, taken 28 days after the second AZD1222 dose.

CDR3 region: CASRVGRTPSYNEQFF. CDR3 DNA: TGTGCCAGCAGGGTGGGACGGACCCCCTCCTACAATGAGCAGTTCTTC. This sequence joins TRBV2 and TRBJ2-1; D may correspond to TRBD1 or TRBD2 (5 bases each). CDR3 length: 16 amino acids. V gave up 6 bases and J gave up 0 bases, with 15 bases separating them. Germline V gives CDR1 SNHLY, CDR2 FYNNEI.